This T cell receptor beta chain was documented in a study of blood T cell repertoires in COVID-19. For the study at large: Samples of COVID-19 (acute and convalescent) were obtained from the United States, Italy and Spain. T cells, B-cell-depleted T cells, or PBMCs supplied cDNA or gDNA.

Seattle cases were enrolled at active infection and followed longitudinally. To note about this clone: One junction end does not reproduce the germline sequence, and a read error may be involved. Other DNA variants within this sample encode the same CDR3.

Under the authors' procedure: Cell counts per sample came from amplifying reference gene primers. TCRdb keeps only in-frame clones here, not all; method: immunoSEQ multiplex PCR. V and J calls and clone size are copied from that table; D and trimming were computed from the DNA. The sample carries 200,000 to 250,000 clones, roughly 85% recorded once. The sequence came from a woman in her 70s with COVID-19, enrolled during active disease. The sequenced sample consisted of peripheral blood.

The CDR3 loop reads CASSLVVSGGSNQPQHF. The CDR3 DNA reads TGTGCTAGCAGCTTAGTAGTTAGTGGGGGCAGCAATCAGCCCCAGCATTTT. V gene TRBV7-9 combines with J gene TRBJ1-5, with TRBD1 as a possible D gene (6 bases). CDR1 and CDR2 (germline): SEHNR, FQNEAQ (reference sequence). There are 17 residues in the CDR3.